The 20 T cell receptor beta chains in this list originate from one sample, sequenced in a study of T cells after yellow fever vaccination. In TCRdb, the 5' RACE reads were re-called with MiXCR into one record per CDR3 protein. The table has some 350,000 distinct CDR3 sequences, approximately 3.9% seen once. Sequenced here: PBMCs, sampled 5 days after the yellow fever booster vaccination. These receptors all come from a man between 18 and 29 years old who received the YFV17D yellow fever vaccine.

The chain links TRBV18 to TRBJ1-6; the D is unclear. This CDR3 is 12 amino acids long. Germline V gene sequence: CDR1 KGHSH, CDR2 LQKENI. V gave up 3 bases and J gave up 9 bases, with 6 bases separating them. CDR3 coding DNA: TGTGCCAGCTCACCCTCCCGTTCACCCCTCCACTTT. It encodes CASSPSRSPLHF.

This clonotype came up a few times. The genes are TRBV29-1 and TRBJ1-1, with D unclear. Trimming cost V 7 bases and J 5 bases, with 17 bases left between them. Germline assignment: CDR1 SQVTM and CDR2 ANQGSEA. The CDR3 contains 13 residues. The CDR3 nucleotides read TGCAGCGGGATCCACCGAGGGCGGACTGAAGCTTTCTTT. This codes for CSGIHRGRTEAFF.

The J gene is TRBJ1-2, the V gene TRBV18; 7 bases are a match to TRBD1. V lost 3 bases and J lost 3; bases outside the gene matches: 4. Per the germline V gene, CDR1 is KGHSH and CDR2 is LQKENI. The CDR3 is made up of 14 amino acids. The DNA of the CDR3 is TGTGCCAGCTCACCCACCGACAGGGACTATGGCTACACCTTC. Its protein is CASSPTDRDYGYTF.

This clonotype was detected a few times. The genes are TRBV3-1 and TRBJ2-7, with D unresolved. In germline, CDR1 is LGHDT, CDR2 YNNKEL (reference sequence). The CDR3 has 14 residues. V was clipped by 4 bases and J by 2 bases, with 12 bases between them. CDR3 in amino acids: CASSPFGGAYEQYF. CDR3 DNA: TGTGCCAGCAGCCCCTTCGGTGGTGCCTACGAGCAGTACTTC.

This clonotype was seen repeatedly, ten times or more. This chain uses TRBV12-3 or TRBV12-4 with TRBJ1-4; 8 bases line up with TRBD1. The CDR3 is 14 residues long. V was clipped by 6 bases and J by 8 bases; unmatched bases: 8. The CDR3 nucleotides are TGTGCCAGCAGCCCGACAGGGGTAGTGGAAAAACTGTTTTTT. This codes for CASSPTGVVEKLFF.

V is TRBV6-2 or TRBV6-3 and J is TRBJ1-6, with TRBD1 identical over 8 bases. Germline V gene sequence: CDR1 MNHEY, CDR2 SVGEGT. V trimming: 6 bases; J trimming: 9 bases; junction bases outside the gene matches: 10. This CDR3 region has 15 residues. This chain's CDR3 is CASRTLGQGGSPLHF. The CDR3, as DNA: TGTGCCAGCAGAACATTAGGACAGGGCGGTTCACCCCTCCACTTT.

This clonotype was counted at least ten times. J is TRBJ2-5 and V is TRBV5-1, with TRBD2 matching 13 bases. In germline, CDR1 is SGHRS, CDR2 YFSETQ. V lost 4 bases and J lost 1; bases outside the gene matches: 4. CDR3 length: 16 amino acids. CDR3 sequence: CASSTGTSGVQETQYF. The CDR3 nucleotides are TGCGCCAGCAGCACTGGGACTAGCGGGGTCCAAGAGACCCAGTACTTC.

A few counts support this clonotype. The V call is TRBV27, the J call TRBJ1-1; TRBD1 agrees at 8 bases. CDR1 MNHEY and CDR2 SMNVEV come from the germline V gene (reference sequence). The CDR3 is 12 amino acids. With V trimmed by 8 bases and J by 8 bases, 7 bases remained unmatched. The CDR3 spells CASRNGQGEAFF. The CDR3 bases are TGTGCCAGCCGGAATGGACAGGGCGAAGCTTTCTTT.

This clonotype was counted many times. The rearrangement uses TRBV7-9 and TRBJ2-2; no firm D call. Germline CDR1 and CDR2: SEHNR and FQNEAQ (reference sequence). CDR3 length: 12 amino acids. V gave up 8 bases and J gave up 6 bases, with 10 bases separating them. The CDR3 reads CASFRWAGELFF. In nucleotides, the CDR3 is TGTGCCAGCTTCCGCTGGGCCGGGGAGCTGTTTTTT.

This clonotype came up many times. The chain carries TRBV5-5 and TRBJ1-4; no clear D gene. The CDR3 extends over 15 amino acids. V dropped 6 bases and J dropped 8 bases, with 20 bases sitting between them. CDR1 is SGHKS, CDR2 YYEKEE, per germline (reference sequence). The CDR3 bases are TGTGCCAGCACCACCAGGACGGGCAACGTAGAAAAACTGTTTTTT. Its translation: CASTTRTGNVEKLFF.

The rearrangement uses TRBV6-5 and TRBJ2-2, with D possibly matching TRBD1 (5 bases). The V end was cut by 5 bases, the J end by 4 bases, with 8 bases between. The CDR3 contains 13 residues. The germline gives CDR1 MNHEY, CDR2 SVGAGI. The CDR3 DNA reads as TGTGCCAGCAGTGTGCAGGGCACCGGGGAGCTGTTTTTT. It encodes CASSVQGTGELFF.

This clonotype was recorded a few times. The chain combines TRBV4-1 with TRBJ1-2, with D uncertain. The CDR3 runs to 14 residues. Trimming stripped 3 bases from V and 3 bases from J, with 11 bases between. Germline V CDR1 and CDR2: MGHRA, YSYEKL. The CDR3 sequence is CASSQQNADYGYTF. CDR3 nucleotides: TGCGCCAGCAGCCAGCAAAATGCGGACTATGGCTACACCTTC.

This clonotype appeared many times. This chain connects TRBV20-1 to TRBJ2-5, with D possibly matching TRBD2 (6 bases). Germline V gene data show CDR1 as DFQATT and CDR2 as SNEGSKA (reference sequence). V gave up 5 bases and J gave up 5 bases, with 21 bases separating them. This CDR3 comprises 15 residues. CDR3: CSAPGGSGTGETQYF. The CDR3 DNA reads TGCAGTGCTCCCGGGGGTAGCGGTACGGGGGAGACCCAGTACTTC.

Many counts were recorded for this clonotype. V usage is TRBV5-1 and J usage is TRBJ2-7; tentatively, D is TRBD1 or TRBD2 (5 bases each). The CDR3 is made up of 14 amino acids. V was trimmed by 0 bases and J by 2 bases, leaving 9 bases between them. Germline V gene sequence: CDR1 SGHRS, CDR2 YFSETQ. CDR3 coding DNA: TGCGCCAGCAGCTTGGAGTGGGGGACCTACGAGCAGTACTTC. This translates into CASSLEWGTYEQYF.

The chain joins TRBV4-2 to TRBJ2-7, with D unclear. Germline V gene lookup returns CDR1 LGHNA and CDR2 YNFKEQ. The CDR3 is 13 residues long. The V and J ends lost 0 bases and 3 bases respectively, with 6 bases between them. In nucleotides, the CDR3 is TGTGCCAGCAGCCAAGAGCTGTTCTACGAGCAGTACGTC. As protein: CASSQELFYEQYV.

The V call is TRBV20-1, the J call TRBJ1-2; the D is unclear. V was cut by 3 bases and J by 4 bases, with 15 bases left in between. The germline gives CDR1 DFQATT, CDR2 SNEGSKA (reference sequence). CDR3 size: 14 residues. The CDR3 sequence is CSASDMKGGYGYTF. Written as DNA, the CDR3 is TGCAGTGCTAGTGATATGAAAGGCGGCTATGGCTACACCTTC.

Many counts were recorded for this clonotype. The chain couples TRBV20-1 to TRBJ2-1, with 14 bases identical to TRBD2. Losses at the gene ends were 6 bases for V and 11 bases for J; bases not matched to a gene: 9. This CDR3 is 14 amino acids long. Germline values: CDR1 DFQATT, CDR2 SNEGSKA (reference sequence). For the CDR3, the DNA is TGCAGTGCCGGGACTAGCGGGGGCCAAAGGCAGCAGTTCTTC. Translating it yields CSAGTSGGQRQQFF.

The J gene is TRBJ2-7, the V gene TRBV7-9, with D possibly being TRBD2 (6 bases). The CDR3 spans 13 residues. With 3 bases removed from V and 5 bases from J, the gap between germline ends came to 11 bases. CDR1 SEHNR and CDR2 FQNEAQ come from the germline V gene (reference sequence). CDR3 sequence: CASSLVGRNEQYV. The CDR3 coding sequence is TGTGCCAGCAGCTTGGTAGGGAGGAACGAGCAGTACGTC.

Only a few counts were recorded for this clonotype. The DNA for the CDR3 is TGCGCCAGCAGCTCGACTGGAGCCGATGGCTACACCTTC. Translating gives CASSSTGADGYTF. The V gene is TRBV5-1, the J gene TRBJ1-2; D gene unclear. The CDR3 extends over 13 amino acids. From germline, CDR1 is SGHRS and CDR2 YFSETQ. Trimming took 3 bases from V and 6 from J, leaving 12 bases between them.

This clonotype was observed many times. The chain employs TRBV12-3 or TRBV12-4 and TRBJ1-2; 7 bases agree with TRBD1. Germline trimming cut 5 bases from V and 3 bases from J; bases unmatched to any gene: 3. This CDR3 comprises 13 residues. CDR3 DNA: TGTGCCAGCAGTGGGGGACAGTACTATGGCTACACCTTC. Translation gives CASSGGQYYGYTF.